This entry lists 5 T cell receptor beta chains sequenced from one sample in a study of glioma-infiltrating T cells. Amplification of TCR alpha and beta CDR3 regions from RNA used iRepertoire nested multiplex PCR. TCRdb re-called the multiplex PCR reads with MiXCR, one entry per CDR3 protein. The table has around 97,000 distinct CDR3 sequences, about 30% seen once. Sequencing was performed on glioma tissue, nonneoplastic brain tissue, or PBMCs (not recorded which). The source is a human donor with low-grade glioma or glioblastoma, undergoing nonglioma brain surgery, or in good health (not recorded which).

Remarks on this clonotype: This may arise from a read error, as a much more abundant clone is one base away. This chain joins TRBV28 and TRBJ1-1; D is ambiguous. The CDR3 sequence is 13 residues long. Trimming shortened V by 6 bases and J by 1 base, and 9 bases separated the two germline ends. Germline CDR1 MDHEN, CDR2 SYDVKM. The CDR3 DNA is TGTGCCAGCAGGAGGATGCAGAACACTGAAGCTTTCTTT. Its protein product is CASRRMQNTEAFF.

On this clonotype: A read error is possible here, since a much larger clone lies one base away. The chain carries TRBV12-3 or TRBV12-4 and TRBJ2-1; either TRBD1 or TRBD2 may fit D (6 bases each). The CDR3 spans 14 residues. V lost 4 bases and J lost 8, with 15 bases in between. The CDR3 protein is CASSSRGGSHEQFF. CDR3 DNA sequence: TGTGCCAGCAGTTCAAGAGGGGGGTCCCATGAGCAGTTCTTC.

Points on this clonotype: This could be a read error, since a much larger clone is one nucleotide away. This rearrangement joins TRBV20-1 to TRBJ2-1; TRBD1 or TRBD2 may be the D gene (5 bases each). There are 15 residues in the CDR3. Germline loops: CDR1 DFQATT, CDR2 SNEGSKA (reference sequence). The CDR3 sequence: CSGTEVGPSNNEHFF. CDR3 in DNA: TGCAGTGGGACGGAAGTGGGACCGTCGAACAATGAGCATTTCTTC.

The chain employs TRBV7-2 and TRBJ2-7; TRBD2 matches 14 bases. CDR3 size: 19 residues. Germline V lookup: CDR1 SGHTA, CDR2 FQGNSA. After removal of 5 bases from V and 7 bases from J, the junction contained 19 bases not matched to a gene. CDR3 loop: CASSLGGGFGTSGGVEQYF. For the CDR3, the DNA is TGTGCCAGCAGCCTAGGAGGAGGTTTCGGGACTAGCGGGGGTGTTGAGCAGTACTTC.

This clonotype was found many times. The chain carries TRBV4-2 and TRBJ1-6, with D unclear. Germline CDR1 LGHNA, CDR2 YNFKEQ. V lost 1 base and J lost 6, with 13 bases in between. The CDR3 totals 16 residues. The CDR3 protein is CASSQASTGVNSPLHF. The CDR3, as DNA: TGTGCCAGCAGCCAAGCGTCCACTGGGGTTAATTCACCCCTCCACTTT.